This T cell receptor beta chain was sequenced for a study of vaccination and CD4 T cells after COVID-19. About the study: The authors exposed cells to overlapping spike peptides derived from SARS-CoV-2, HCoV-NL63, HCoV-OC43 and HCoV-229E.

The germline V gene encodes CDR1 SGHVS and CDR2 FQNEAQ. The CDR3 spans 16 residues. J gave up 6 bases and V 3 bases, and 12 bases lay outside the gene matches. The treatment here: roughly ten-day PBMC culture with coronavirus spike peptide pools or control peptides (ViraFEST assay). Scientists ran DNA taken from cultured CD4+ T cells through the Oncomine TCR Beta short-read assay for sequencing. TCRdb passed the PCR reads through MiXCR, listing each CDR3 protein once. The repertoire includes 15,000 to 25,000 distinct CDR3 sequences, around two fifths of them detected once, and 13% to 15% sits in the top ten. Comments on this clonotype: No antigen is known for it.

The chain uses TRBV7-8 and TRBJ2-7; TRBD2 agrees at 9 bases. Material: cultured CD4+ T cells from blood. The clonotype comes from a human donor with COVID-19. CDR3 region: CASSLTARGGAGEQYF. CDR3 DNA sequence: TGTGCCAGCAGCTTGACGGCCCGCGGGGGGGCCGGCGAGCAGTACTTC.